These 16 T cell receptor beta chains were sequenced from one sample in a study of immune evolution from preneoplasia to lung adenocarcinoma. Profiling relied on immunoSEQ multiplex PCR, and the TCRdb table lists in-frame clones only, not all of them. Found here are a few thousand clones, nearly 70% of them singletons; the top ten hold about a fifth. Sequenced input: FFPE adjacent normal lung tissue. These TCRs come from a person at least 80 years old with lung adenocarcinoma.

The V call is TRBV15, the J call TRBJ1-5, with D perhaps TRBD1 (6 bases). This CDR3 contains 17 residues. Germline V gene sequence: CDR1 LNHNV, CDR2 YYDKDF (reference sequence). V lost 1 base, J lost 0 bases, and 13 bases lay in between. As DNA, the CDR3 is TGTGCCACCAGCAGAGGGGGGGGGCAGTTTAGCAATCAGCCCCAGCATTTT. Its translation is CATSRGGGQFSNQPQHF.

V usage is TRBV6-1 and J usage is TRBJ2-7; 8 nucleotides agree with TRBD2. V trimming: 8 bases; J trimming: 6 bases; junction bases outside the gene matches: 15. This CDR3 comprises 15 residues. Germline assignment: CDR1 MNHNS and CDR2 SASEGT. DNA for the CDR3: TGTGCCAGCGGGCAGGACGTAGCGGGAACGGTCGAGCAGTACTTC. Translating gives CASGQDVAGTVEQYF.

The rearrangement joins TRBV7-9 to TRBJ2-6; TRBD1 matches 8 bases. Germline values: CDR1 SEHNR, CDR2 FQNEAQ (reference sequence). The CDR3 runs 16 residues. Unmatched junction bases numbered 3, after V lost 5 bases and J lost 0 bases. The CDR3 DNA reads TGTGCCAGCAGCCCACAGGGGGACTCTGGGGCCAACGTCCTGACTTTC. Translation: CASSPQGDSGANVLTF. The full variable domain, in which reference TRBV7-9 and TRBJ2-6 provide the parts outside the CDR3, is DTGVSQNPRHKITKRGQNVTFRCDPISEHNRLYWYRQTLGQGPEFLTYFQNEAQLEKSRLLSDRFSAERPKGSFSTLEIQRTEQGDSAMYLCASSPQGDSGANVLTFGAGSRLTVL.

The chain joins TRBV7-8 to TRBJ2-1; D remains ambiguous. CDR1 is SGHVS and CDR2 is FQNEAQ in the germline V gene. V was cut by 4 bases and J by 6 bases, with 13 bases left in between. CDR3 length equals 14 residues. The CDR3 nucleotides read TGTGCCAGCAGCTCCGTGGCGATCGGCAATGAGCAGTTCTTC. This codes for CASSSVAIGNEQFF.

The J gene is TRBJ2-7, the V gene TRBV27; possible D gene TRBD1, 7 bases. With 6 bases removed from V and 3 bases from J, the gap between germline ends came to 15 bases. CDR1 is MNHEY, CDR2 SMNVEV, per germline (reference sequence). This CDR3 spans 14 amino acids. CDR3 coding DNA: TGTGCCAGCAGCCAGGGGGGTCGGCGCTACGAGCAGTACTTC. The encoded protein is CASSQGGRRYEQYF.

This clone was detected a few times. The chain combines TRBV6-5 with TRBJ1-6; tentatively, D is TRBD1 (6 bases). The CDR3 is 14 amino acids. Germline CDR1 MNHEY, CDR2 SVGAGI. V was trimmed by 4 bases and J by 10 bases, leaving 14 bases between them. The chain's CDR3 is CASSSTGRKSPLHF. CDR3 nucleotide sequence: TGTGCCAGCAGTTCAACAGGGCGAAAATCACCCCTCCACTTT.

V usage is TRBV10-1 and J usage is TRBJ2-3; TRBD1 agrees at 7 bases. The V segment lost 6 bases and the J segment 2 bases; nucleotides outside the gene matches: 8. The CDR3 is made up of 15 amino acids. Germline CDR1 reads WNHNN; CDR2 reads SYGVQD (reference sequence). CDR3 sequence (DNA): TGCGCCAGCAGCGACCCAGGGGGAGCCACAGATACGCAGTATTTT. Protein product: CASSDPGGATDTQYF.

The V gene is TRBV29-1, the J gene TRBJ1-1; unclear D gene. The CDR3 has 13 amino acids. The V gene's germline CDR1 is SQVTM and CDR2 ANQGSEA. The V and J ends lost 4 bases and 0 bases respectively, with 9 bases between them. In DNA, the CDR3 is TGCAGCGTTGTGCCTCAGATGAACACTGAAGCTTTCTTT. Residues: CSVVPQMNTEAFF.

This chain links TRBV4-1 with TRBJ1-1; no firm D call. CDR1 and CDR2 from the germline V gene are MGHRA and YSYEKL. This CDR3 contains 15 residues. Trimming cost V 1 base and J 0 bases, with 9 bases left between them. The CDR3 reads CASSQAGLLNTEAFF. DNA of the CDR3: TGCGCCAGCAGCCAAGCCGGGCTTTTGAACACTGAAGCTTTCTTT.

The CDR3 loop is CASSRGRGYGYTF. The CDR3 nucleotides are TGTGCCAGCAGCCGAGGAAGGGGGTATGGCTACACCTTC. The chain combines TRBV11-2 with TRBJ1-2, with D tentatively TRBD1 (6 bases). CDR3 length: 13 residues. Deletions cut 5 bases from V and 5 bases from J, with 12 bases between. Germline values: CDR1 SGHAT, CDR2 FQNNGV.

This chain's CDR3 is CASSYVQGGNTEAFF. DNA of the CDR3: TGTGCCAGCAGTTACGTGCAGGGCGGTAACACTGAAGCTTTCTTT. J is TRBJ1-1 and V is TRBV6-5; D might be TRBD1 (5 bases). The CDR3 length is 15 residues. V was trimmed by 2 bases and J by 2 bases, leaving 12 bases between them. Germline CDR1 reads MNHEY; CDR2 reads SVGAGI.

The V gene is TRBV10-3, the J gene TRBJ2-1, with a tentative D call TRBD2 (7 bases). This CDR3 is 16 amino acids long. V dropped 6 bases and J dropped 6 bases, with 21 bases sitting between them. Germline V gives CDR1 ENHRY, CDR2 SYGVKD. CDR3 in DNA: TGTGCCATCAGGGCCTCTTTGGGGGGGGCCGCCAATGAGCAGTTCTTC. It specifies CAIRASLGGAANEQFF.

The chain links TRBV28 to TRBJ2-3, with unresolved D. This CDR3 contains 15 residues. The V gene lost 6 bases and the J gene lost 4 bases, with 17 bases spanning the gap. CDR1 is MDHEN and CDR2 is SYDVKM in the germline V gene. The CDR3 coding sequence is TGTGCCAGCAGGCGTCGTTTGAATAGGGCAGATACGCAGTATTTT. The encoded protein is CASRRRLNRADTQYF.

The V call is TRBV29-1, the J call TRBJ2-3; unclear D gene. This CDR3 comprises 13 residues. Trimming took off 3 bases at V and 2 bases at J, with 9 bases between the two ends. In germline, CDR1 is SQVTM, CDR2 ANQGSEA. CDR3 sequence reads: CSVDIRNTDTQYF. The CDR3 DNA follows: TGCAGCGTTGATATCAGGAACACAGATACGCAGTATTTT.

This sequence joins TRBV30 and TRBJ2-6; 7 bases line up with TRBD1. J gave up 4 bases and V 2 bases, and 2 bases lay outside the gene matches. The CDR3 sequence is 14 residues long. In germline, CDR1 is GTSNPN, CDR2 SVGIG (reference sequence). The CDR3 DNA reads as TGTGCCTGGAGTACAGGGGTAGGGGCCAACGTCCTGACTTTC. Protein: CAWSTGVGANVLTF.

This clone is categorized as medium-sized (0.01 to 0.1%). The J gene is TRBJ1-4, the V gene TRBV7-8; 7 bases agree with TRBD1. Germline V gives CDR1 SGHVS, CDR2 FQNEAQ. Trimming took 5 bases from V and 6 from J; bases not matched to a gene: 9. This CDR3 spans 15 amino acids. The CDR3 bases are TGTGCCAGCAGCGCACTACAGGGGAACGATGAAAAACTGTTTTTT. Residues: CASSALQGNDEKLFF.